The 16 T cell receptor beta chains given below trace back to one sample, sequenced in a study of cytomegalovirus exposure and HLA in healthy donors (dated by TCRdb to the late 2010s). The method behind the library was the immunoSEQ multiplex PCR assay. TCRdb stores this immuneACCESS table with in-frame sequences only. Part of the clones is absent; in the studies checked, under half of the shortfall reflects unresolved V genes, and no reason is known for the rest. This sample gives about 130,000 clones in total; approximately 89% of them show up just once. About 1.1% of the sample is held by the ten biggest clonotypes. The sample taken for sequencing was PBMCs. The receptors derive from a woman aged 18-29 years in good health and CMV-seronegative.

V usage is TRBV5-8 and J usage is TRBJ2-3, with a tentative D call TRBD2 (6 bases). V lost 2 bases and J 4 bases, leaving 17 bases between the germline ends. The CDR3 runs 16 residues. CDR1 and CDR2 from the germline V gene are SGHTS and YDEGEE. This CDR3 is CASSFHWGDLSDTQYF. In nucleotides, the CDR3 is TGTGCCAGCAGCTTTCACTGGGGGGATCTTTCAGATACGCAGTATTTT. The variable domain in full, completed from reference TRBV5-8 and TRBJ2-3, reads EAGVTQSPTHLIKTRGQQATLRCSPISGHTSVYWYQQALGLGLQFLLWYDEGEERNRGNFPPRFSGRQFPNYSSELNVNALELEDSALYLCASSFHWGDLSDTQYFGPGTRLTVL.

CDR3 region: CSVEGTGNSYNEQFF. The CDR3 DNA is TGCAGCGTTGAGGGGACAGGGAATTCCTACAATGAGCAGTTCTTC. The chain recombines TRBV29-1 with TRBJ2-1; 9 bases align to TRBD1. Per the germline V gene, CDR1 is SQVTM and CDR2 is ANQGSEA. This CDR3 has 15 residues. V was clipped by 3 bases and J by 1 base; unmatched bases: 4.

V is TRBV4-3 and J is TRBJ2-5, with 9 bases lining up with TRBD2. The V segment lost 4 bases and the J segment 5 bases; nucleotides outside the gene matches: 17. The CDR3 sequence is 18 residues long. The germline V gene has CDR1 LGHNA and CDR2 YSLEER. The CDR3 region is CASSLGFGGSGSLETQYF. The CDR3 region has the DNA TGCGCCAGCAGCCTTGGCTTTGGGGGTAGCGGGAGTCTGGAGACCCAGTACTTC.

This rearrangement joins TRBV7-9 to TRBJ1-3, with D hard to call. Deletions cut 4 bases from V and 4 bases from J, with 8 bases between. There are 13 residues in the CDR3. Germline V gene lookup returns CDR1 SEHNR and CDR2 FQNEAQ (reference sequence). The CDR3, as DNA: TGTGCCAGCAGCTATACAGCCGGAAACACCATATATTTT. Residues: CASSYTAGNTIYF.

The V and J genes are TRBV6-5 and TRBJ2-7, with a tentative D call TRBD1 (5 bases). The CDR3 length is 13 residues. Germline assignment: CDR1 MNHEY and CDR2 SVGAGI. Deletions cut 7 bases from V and 2 bases from J, with 12 bases between. The DNA of the CDR3 is TGTGCCAGCAATCGGGCAGGGCCCTACGAGCAGTACTTC. Residues: CASNRAGPYEQYF.

The chain is built from TRBV5-1 and TRBJ1-1; 7 nucleotides match TRBD1. CDR3 length equals 14 residues. Germline-derived CDR1 and CDR2 are SGHRS and YFSETQ. V trimming: 4 bases; J trimming: 1 base; junction bases outside the gene matches: 4. The CDR3 DNA reads as TGCGCCAGCAGCCGAACAGGGGAGAACACTGAAGCTTTCTTT. Protein sequence: CASSRTGENTEAFF.

The genes are TRBV5-1 and TRBJ2-6; TRBD2 aligns across 15 bases. The CDR3 is 20 residues long. From germline, CDR1 is SGHRS and CDR2 YFSETQ. V was clipped by 0 bases and J by 1 base; unmatched bases: 5. The CDR3 loop reads CASSLGTSGRGLSGANVLTF. CDR3 DNA: TGCGCCAGCAGCTTGGGGACTAGCGGGAGGGGACTTTCTGGGGCCAACGTCCTGACTTTC.

J is TRBJ2-3 and V is TRBV7-9, with D uncertain. The germline V gene has CDR1 SEHNR and CDR2 FQNEAQ (reference sequence). This CDR3 region has 13 residues. The ends were cut back, 4 bases at V and 3 bases at J, with 8 bases in the middle. In nucleotides, the CDR3 is TGTGCCAGCAGCTCCCGGGTGACAGATACGCAGTATTTT. Its protein product is CASSSRVTDTQYF.

This sequence joins TRBV7-9 and TRBJ1-2, with 8 bases that match TRBD1. This CDR3 comprises 17 residues. CDR1 is SEHNR and CDR2 is FQNEAQ in the germline V gene (reference sequence). Trimming at V came to 8 bases and at J to 2 bases, leaving 16 bases not matched to a gene. CDR3 DNA: TGTGCCAGCGATTTTATAGAGACAGGGGCAATAAACTATGGCTACACCTTC. This sequence encodes CASDFIETGAINYGYTF. Variable domain in full (rest from reference TRBV7-9 and TRBJ1-2): DTGVSQNPRHKITKRGQNVTFRCDPISEHNRLYWYRQTLGQGPEFLTYFQNEAQLEKSRLLSDRFSAERPKGSFSTLEIQRTEQGDSAMYLCASDFIETGAINYGYTFGSGTRLTVV.

The chain recombines TRBV6-1 with TRBJ1-5; D perhaps matches TRBD1 (5 bases). The V end was cut by 6 bases, the J end by 0 bases, with 12 bases between. Germline V gene data show CDR1 as MNHNS and CDR2 as SASEGT. CDR3 length equals 15 residues. CDR3 residues: CASRTDSYSNQPQHF. CDR3 in DNA: TGTGCCAGCAGGACAGACTCTTATAGCAATCAGCCCCAGCATTTT.

Here the CDR3 reads CASSDNPYEQYF. CDR3 nucleotide sequence: TGTGCCAGCAGCGACAACCCCTACGAGCAGTACTTC. V gene TRBV7-9 combines with J gene TRBJ2-7; D is unclear. Germline CDR1 and CDR2: SEHNR and FQNEAQ (reference sequence). This CDR3 comprises 12 residues. The V end lost 5 bases, the J end lost 2 bases, and 7 bases lay between the germline ends.

This clone has a single count. The rearrangement links TRBV27 to TRBJ2-7; 8 bases are shared with TRBD2. V lost 5 bases and J lost 2; bases outside the gene matches: 2. The CDR3 is 13 amino acids. Germline CDR1 reads MNHEY; CDR2 reads SMNVEV (reference sequence). The CDR3 loop is CASSAGLAYEQYV. The CDR3 coding sequence is TGTGCCAGCAGTGCGGGACTAGCCTACGAGCAGTACGTC.

The rearrangement links TRBV6-1 to TRBJ2-3; 7 bases are shared with TRBD1. The CDR3 sequence is 15 residues long. Germline V CDR1 and CDR2: MNHNS, SASEGT. V lost 7 bases to trimming and J lost 0 bases; unmatched junction nucleotides: 7. CDR3 DNA sequence: TGTGCCAGCACTCCAGACAGGGTTAGCACAGATACGCAGTATTTT. Translated, it gives CASTPDRVSTDTQYF.

The chain links TRBV6-6 to TRBJ1-6; TRBD1 is a possible D gene (5 bases). This CDR3 has 15 amino acids. Looked up from germline, CDR1 is MNHNY and CDR2 is SVGAGI (reference sequence). With 4 bases removed from V and 7 bases from J, the gap between germline ends came to 14 bases. This CDR3 is CASSLTPRQNSPLHF. The CDR3 bases are TGTGCCAGCAGTTTAACTCCAAGACAGAATTCACCCCTCCACTTT.

As DNA, the CDR3 is TGTGCCTCGGGGATTAGCGGGACGAGCACAGATACGCAGTATTTT. Amino acids: CASGISGTSTDTQYF. The chain employs TRBV30 and TRBJ2-3; 8 nucleotides line up with TRBD2. J gave up 0 bases and V 7 bases, and 9 bases lay outside the gene matches. The CDR3 has 15 amino acids. Germline loops: CDR1 GTSNPN, CDR2 SVGIG (reference sequence).

J is TRBJ2-7 and V is TRBV28; 10 bases fit TRBD2. The CDR3 is made up of 15 amino acids. The J segment lost 7 bases and the V segment lost 3 bases, leaving 9 bases of the junction unmatched. CDR1 and CDR2 from the germline V gene are MDHEN and SYDVKM. The CDR3 loop is CASSFGLAGAKEQYF. CDR3 nucleotides: TGTGCCAGCAGTTTCGGGCTAGCGGGAGCTAAGGAGCAGTACTTC.